The 27 T cell receptor beta chains below all came from one sample that was sequenced in a study of blood T cell repertoires in COVID-19. Method: immunoSEQ multiplex PCR; TCRdb's copy keeps in-frame clones and lacks some. This sample has about 190,000 clones, with more than 60% found just once. Sequencing input: peripheral blood. Receptors were obtained from a woman between 45 and 60 years old with acute or convalescent COVID-19.

The chain combines TRBV15 with TRBJ1-1; D uncertain. The CDR3 contains 14 residues. V was trimmed by 6 bases and J by 2 bases, leaving 13 bases between them. Per the germline V gene, CDR1 is LNHNV and CDR2 is YYDKDF (reference sequence). Here the CDR3 DNA reads TGTGCCACCAGGCGAGGGCAGACCAACACTGAAGCTTTCTTT. Residues: CATRRGQTNTEAFF.

This clone was found once. The V and J genes are TRBV6-5 and TRBJ2-1, with TRBD1 matching over 8 bases. The CDR3 has 15 residues. V shed 6 bases and J 2 bases; nucleotides not matched to a gene: 6. Germline CDR1 is MNHEY and CDR2 is SVGAGI. For the CDR3, the DNA is TGTGCCAGCAGCCGCGGACAGGGCGCCTACAATGAGCAGTTCTTC. This codes for CASSRGQGAYNEQFF.

The rearrangement links TRBV19 to TRBJ2-1; 7 nucleotides match TRBD1. V lost 9 bases and J lost 3; bases outside the gene matches: 8. CDR3 length: 14 amino acids. Germline CDR1 LNHDA, CDR2 SQIVND (reference sequence). The CDR3 loop is CASPIRTGYNEQFF. CDR3 DNA: TGTGCCAGCCCGATTCGGACAGGCTACAATGAGCAGTTCTTC. Based on the CDR3 plus reference TRBV19 and TRBJ2-1, the full variable domain is DGGITQSPKYLFRKEGQNVTLSCEQNLNHDAMYWYRQDPGQGLRLIYYSQIVNDFQKGDIAEGYSVSREKKESFPLTVTSAQKNPTAFYLCASPIRTGYNEQFFGPGTRLTVL.

This chain connects TRBV7-9 to TRBJ2-6; tentative D call: TRBD2 (6 bases). The CDR3 is made up of 15 amino acids. Per germline, CDR1 SEHNR and CDR2 FQNEAQ (reference sequence). V was shortened by 7 bases and J by 12 bases, with 22 bases between the two germline ends. CDR3 DNA: TGTGCCAGCACCAACCAGCGGGTCGGCCCTACCGTCCTGACTTTC. Amino acid sequence: CASTNQRVGPTVLTF.

A few counts support this clone. J is TRBJ2-1 and V is TRBV5-5; no definite D call. The V gene's germline CDR1 is SGHKS and CDR2 YYEKEE (reference sequence). The CDR3 loop spans 15 amino acids. Trimming removed 0 bases at V and 7 bases at J, with 14 bases between. CDR3 in amino acids: CASSLGLVLPNEQFF. The CDR3 DNA is TGTGCCAGCAGCTTGGGGCTAGTCCTACCTAATGAGCAGTTCTTC.

The chain carries TRBV3-1 (or the pseudogene TRBV3-2) and TRBJ2-1; weak D call: TRBD2 (5 bases). In germline, CDR1 is LGHDT, CDR2 YNNKEL (reference sequence). The CDR3 is 13 residues long. The V gene lost 4 bases and the J gene lost 10 bases, with 14 bases spanning the gap. The CDR3 coding sequence is TGTGCCAGCAGCCTTGTCAGCGGCTGGGAGCAGTTCTTC. This codes for CASSLVSGWEQFF.

The chain combines TRBV27 with TRBJ2-2, with D possibly matching TRBD2 (7 bases). CDR3 length: 16 amino acids. Germline V gene sequence: CDR1 MNHEY, CDR2 SMNVEV (reference sequence). V shed 8 bases and J shed 7 bases, with 23 bases lying between them. CDR3 nucleotide sequence: TGTGCCAGCCAACCTTTGGTCGGGGGGCCAATCGGGGAGCTGTTTTTT. Protein sequence: CASQPLVGGPIGELFF.

This clone was recorded only once. The V and J genes are TRBV23-1 and TRBJ2-2; 8 nucleotides match TRBD2. TRBV23-1 is marked as an open reading frame, function uncertain. The CDR3 is 20 residues long. After removal of 2 bases from V and 7 bases from J, the junction contained 21 bases not matched to a gene. The CDR3 region is CASSQPPPTSGREEGGELFF. CDR3 bases: TGCGCCAGCAGTCAACCCCCGCCGACAAGCGGGAGAGAGGAGGGCGGGGAGCTGTTTTTT.

The chain links TRBV25-1 to TRBJ2-3; weak D call: TRBD2 (5 bases). The CDR3 covers 13 residues. Trimming took off 7 bases at V and 2 bases at J, with 10 bases between the two ends. The germline CDR1 and CDR2 sequences are MGHDK and SYGVNS. This chain's CDR3 is CASKSGFTDTQYF. The CDR3 DNA reads as TGTGCCAGCAAGAGCGGATTCACAGATACGCAGTATTTT.

The rearrangement uses TRBV18 and TRBJ2-6; D perhaps matches TRBD2 (5 bases). This CDR3 contains 17 residues. The V and J ends lost 3 bases and 0 bases respectively, with 12 bases between them. Germline CDR1 reads KGHSH; CDR2 reads LQKENI. CDR3 residues: CASSPLAGDSGANVLTF. The CDR3 DNA sequence: TGTGCCAGCTCACCTCTAGCCGGGGACTCTGGGGCCAACGTCCTGACTTTC.

The chain links TRBV28 to TRBJ2-1; 8 bases map to TRBD1. V trimming: 6 bases; J trimming: 7 bases; junction bases outside the gene matches: 8. Per germline, CDR1 MDHEN and CDR2 SYDVKM. The CDR3 consists of 14 residues. The DNA of the CDR3 is TGTGCCAGCAGAGGACAGGGCTTGGGGAATGAGCAGTTCTTC. Translation: CASRGQGLGNEQFF. Full variable domain (missing parts from reference TRBV28 and TRBJ2-1): DVKVTQSSRYLVKRTGEKVFLECVQDMDHENMFWYRQDPGLGLRLIYFSYDVKMKEKGDIPEGYSVSREKKERFSLILESASTNQTSMYLCASRGQGLGNEQFFGPGTRLTVL.

J is TRBJ2-5 and V is TRBV14; 9 positions agree with TRBD2. The CDR3 is 16 amino acids. The trim removed 1 base at V and 5 bases at J, leaving 8 bases unmatched. CDR1 is SGHDN, CDR2 FVKESK, per germline. CDR3: CASSQGGRAYGETQYF. In DNA form, the CDR3 reads TGTGCCAGCAGCCAAGGCGGGAGGGCGTATGGGGAGACCCAGTACTTC.

In its sample, this clone is large. Other DNA sequences within the sample encode an identical CDR3. This chain joins TRBV19 and TRBJ1-2; no reliable D call. Germline CDR1 is LNHDA and CDR2 is SQIVND (reference sequence). The CDR3 extends over 13 amino acids. Trimming left V 8 bases short and J 2 bases short, with 12 bases between. In DNA form, the CDR3 reads TGTGCCAGTCGACGGGAAGTGAACTATGGCTACACCTTC. The encoded protein is CASRREVNYGYTF.

V and J are TRBV28 and TRBJ1-3, with TRBD1 matching 9 bases. Germline V gene data show CDR1 as MDHEN and CDR2 as SYDVKM. The CDR3 spans 15 residues. The J segment lost 7 bases and the V segment lost 1 base, leaving 5 bases of the junction unmatched. The CDR3 protein is CASSLLGTGWNTIYF. The CDR3 DNA sequence: TGTGCCAGCAGTTTATTAGGGACAGGGTGGAACACCATATATTTT.

The rearrangement joins TRBV19 to TRBJ2-7; a weak D match, TRBD2 (6 bases). V lost 11 bases, J lost 0 bases, and 14 bases lay in between. CDR3 length equals 13 residues. CDR1 and CDR2 (germline): LNHDA, SQIVND (reference sequence). The CDR3 DNA is TGTGCCGCAGGAGGCGGGAACTCCTACGAGCAGTACTTC. The encoded protein is CAAGGGNSYEQYF.

The CDR3 loop reads CASSLQGDQPQHF. Written as DNA, the CDR3 is TGTGCCAGCAGCTTACAGGGGGACCAGCCCCAGCATTTT. The chain links TRBV11-2 to TRBJ1-5; 7 positions agree with TRBD1. CDR1 and CDR2 (germline): SGHAT, FQNNGV. The V gene end was trimmed by 2 bases and the J gene end by 7 bases; junction bases not matched to a gene: 2. This CDR3 region has 13 residues.

In its sample, this clone was seen once. The gene calls are TRBV5-6 and TRBJ1-6; 10 bases agree with TRBD1. CDR1 SGHDT and CDR2 YYEEEE come from the germline V gene. This CDR3 is 14 amino acids long. J lost 17 bases, V lost 3 bases, and 11 bases had no gene match. CDR3 protein: CASSSRDRGLPFHF. Written as DNA, the CDR3 is TGTGCCAGCAGCTCCCGGGACAGGGGCCTCCCTTTCCACTTT. Full variable domain (remainder filled in from reference TRBV5-6 and TRBJ1-6): DAGVTQSPTHLIKTRGQQVTLRCSPKSGHDTVSWYQQALGQGPQFIFQYYEEEERQRGNFPDRFSGHQFPNYSSELNVNALLLGDSALYLCASSSRDRGLPFHFGNGTRLTVT.

CDR3 region: CASSLGGRNSPLHF. The CDR3 DNA reads TGTGCCAGCAGCTTGGGGGGCCGGAATTCACCCCTCCACTTT. The chain has TRBV5-6 and TRBJ1-6; TRBD1 is a possible D gene (5 bases). CDR3 length equals 14 residues. Trimming removed 0 bases at V and 7 bases at J, with 8 bases between. CDR1 and CDR2 from the germline V gene are SGHDT and YYEEEE.

In regard to this clone: Other DNA sequences within the sample encode an identical CDR3. V gene TRBV6-5 combines with J gene TRBJ1-1; a weak D match, TRBD1 (5 bases). Trimming removed 4 bases from V and 4 bases from J, with 7 bases in between. Germline V CDR1 and CDR2: MNHEY, SVGAGI. The CDR3 is 12 amino acids. The CDR3 sequence is CASSFGGTEAFF. The CDR3 DNA reads as TGTGCCAGCAGTTTCGGGGGCACTGAAGCTTTCTTT.

The chain is built from TRBV7-9 and TRBJ2-1, with D perhaps matching TRBD1 (6 bases). Germline V lookup: CDR1 SEHNR, CDR2 FQNEAQ (reference sequence). With 3 bases removed from V and 5 bases from J, the gap between germline ends came to 11 bases. The CDR3 runs 14 residues. The CDR3 sequence: CASSFMDSNNEQFF. The CDR3 DNA reads TGTGCCAGCAGCTTTATGGACAGTAACAATGAGCAGTTCTTC. Filled out from reference TRBV7-9 and TRBJ2-1, the complete variable domain reads DTGVSQNPRHKITKRGQNVTFRCDPISEHNRLYWYRQTLGQGPEFLTYFQNEAQLEKSRLLSDRFSAERPKGSFSTLEIQRTEQGDSAMYLCASSFMDSNNEQFFGPGTRLTVL.

This clone was observed once. V is TRBV4-3 and J is TRBJ1-2; 8 bases fit TRBD1. This CDR3 is built from 12 residues. The V and J ends lost 4 bases and 8 bases, in that order; junction bases with no gene match: 3. Germline CDR1 LGHNA, CDR2 YSLEER. CDR3 protein: CASSLGQGGYTF. In DNA, the CDR3 is TGCGCCAGCAGCCTCGGACAGGGAGGCTACACCTTC.

The chain employs TRBV7-2 and TRBJ1-2, with 8 bases fitting TRBD1. V trimming: 3 bases; J trimming: 4 bases; junction bases outside the gene matches: 4. Germline assignment: CDR1 SGHTA and CDR2 FQGNSA. The CDR3 length is 14 residues. The CDR3 reads CASSLETGGYGYTF. Here the CDR3 DNA reads TGTGCCAGCAGCTTGGAAACAGGGGGCTATGGCTACACCTTC.

This sequence joins TRBV29-1 and TRBJ2-7, with D maybe TRBD2 (5 bases). V lost 7 bases to trimming and J lost 5 bases, with 18 bases between them. Germline assignment: CDR1 SQVTM and CDR2 ANQGSEA. The CDR3 totals 13 residues. The CDR3 DNA is TGCAGCGCCCTCTCCGCGGGTCCCCACGAGCAGTACTTC. It yields the protein CSALSAGPHEQYF.

The rearrangement links TRBV11-3 to TRBJ1-5; 10 bases map to TRBD1. Germline CDR1 is SGHNT and CDR2 is YENEEA. The V segment lost 3 bases and the J segment 0 bases; nucleotides outside the gene matches: 11. This CDR3 is 19 amino acids long. The CDR3 protein is CASSFWGTGVNYSNQPQHF. As DNA, the CDR3 is TGTGCCAGCAGCTTTTGGGGGACAGGGGTCAATTATAGCAATCAGCCCCAGCATTTT.

Only one count was recorded for this clone. The J gene is TRBJ1-1, the V gene TRBV27; D is unresolved. The CDR3 runs to 14 residues. Germline V lookup: CDR1 MNHEY, CDR2 SMNVEV (reference sequence). Trimming removed 1 base at V and 3 bases at J, with 9 bases between. The CDR3 DNA reads TGTGCCAGCAGTTTATACGGGGATCACACTGAAGCTTTCTTT. Translation gives CASSLYGDHTEAFF.

The rearrangement uses TRBV10-2 and TRBJ1-5; TRBD1 agrees at 7 bases. Germline CDR1 is WSHSY and CDR2 is SAAADI. This CDR3 is 16 amino acids long. After removal of 4 bases from V and 0 bases from J, the junction contained 6 bases not matched to a gene. The CDR3 bases are TGCGCCAGCAGTGTTACAGGGGAATATAGCAATCAGCCCCAGCATTTT. Translation: CASSVTGEYSNQPQHF.

The chain is built from TRBV6-1 and TRBJ1-5; no clear D gene. The V end lost 5 bases, the J end lost 1 base, and 6 bases lay between the germline ends. CDR3 size: 13 residues. The germline V gene has CDR1 MNHNS and CDR2 SASEGT. The CDR3 reads CASSYLSNQPQHF. CDR3 nucleotide sequence: TGTGCCAGCAGTTATTTAAGCAATCAGCCCCAGCATTTT.